What follows are 14 T cell receptor beta chains derived from one specimen sequenced in a study of HIV-infected patients and healthy controls. Approximately 500 ng RNA was reverse transcribed with alpha and beta constant-region primers. Separate chain-specific third strand synthesis with multiplexing indices produced the alpha and beta libraries. TCRdb reanalysed the 5' RACE reads using MiXCR and keeps one entry per CDR3 protein. This table has about 6,600 distinct CDR3 sequences, more than 7.5% appearing once. Roughly three months, about 14 weeks, into antiretroviral therapy, follow-up blood was collected. No cell fractionation was done, so the repertoire covers all unsorted peripheral blood T cells. Specimen: blood, collected during antiretroviral therapy. These receptors all come from an adult with HIV infection.

This clonotype is deemed medium-sized. CDR3 in amino acids: CASESDGTYEQYF. The DNA for the CDR3 is TGTGCCAGCGAGTCTGACGGTACCTACGAGCAGTACTTC. The J gene is TRBJ2-7, the V gene TRBV6-6; unclear D gene. The germline gives CDR1 MNHNY, CDR2 SVGAGI (reference sequence). Trimming stripped 8 bases from V and 2 bases from J, with 13 bases between. The CDR3 extends over 13 amino acids.

This clonotype was seen repeatedly, ten times or more. The V gene is TRBV3-1, the J gene TRBJ1-5; 7 nucleotides line up with TRBD1. After removal of 1 base from V and 5 bases from J, the junction contained 2 bases not matched to a gene. Germline V gene data show CDR1 as LGHDT and CDR2 as YNNKEL (reference sequence). This CDR3 contains 14 residues. In DNA form, the CDR3 reads TGTGCCAGCAGCCAAGGACAGGGCGATCAGCCCCAGCATTTT. This encodes CASSQGQGDQPQHF.

This clonotype was seen only a few times. The rearrangement joins TRBV6-2 or TRBV6-3 to TRBJ1-5, with D hard to call. The germline V and J ends were trimmed by 2 bases and 8 bases, with 7 bases remaining between them. Per the germline V gene, CDR1 is MNHEY and CDR2 is SVGEGT. The CDR3 runs to 12 residues. The CDR3 sequence is CASSYGREPQHF. CDR3 nucleotides: TGTGCCAGCAGTTACGGTCGGGAGCCCCAGCATTTT.

The chain has TRBV12-3 or TRBV12-4 and TRBJ1-2; 9 positions match TRBD1. The CDR3 runs to 14 residues. V was pared by 5 bases and J by 8 bases, with 9 bases of the junction left unmatched. CDR3 residues: CASSPGTGFIGYTF. For the CDR3, the DNA is TGTGCCAGCAGTCCTGGGACAGGGTTTATCGGCTACACCTTC.

The chain combines TRBV4-3 with TRBJ1-2; TRBD1 aligns across 9 bases. Trimming removed 3 bases from V and 0 bases from J; junction bases left unmatched: 8. Germline assignment: CDR1 LGHNA and CDR2 YSLEER. The CDR3 length is 17 residues. CDR3 nucleotides: TGCGCCAGCAGCCATGGGACAGGGATACAAGCTAACTATGGCTACACCTTC. It specifies CASSHGTGIQANYGYTF.

This clonotype was seen repeatedly, ten times or more. This chain links TRBV28 with TRBJ1-2; the D gene is possibly TRBD1 (5 bases). CDR3 length equals 11 residues. The V and J ends lost 6 bases and 6 bases respectively, with 8 bases between them. Germline V lookup: CDR1 MDHEN, CDR2 SYDVKM. For the CDR3, the DNA is TGTGCCAGCAGATGGGGGGATGGCTACACCTTC. Its protein is CASRWGDGYTF.

This clonotype was counted between two and nine times. J is TRBJ2-1 and V is TRBV19, with no clear D. Trimming shortened V by 3 bases and J by 7 bases, and 19 bases separated the two germline ends. CDR1 and CDR2 from the germline V gene are LNHDA and SQIVND (reference sequence). This CDR3 spans 16 amino acids. CDR3 loop: CASSIRPGSRGNEQFF. The DNA for the CDR3 is TGTGCCAGTAGTATCCGGCCCGGCTCAAGAGGAAATGAGCAGTTCTTC.

In this sample, this clonotype turned up many times. This chain connects TRBV28 to TRBJ1-1; D not certain. The germline CDR1 and CDR2 sequences are MDHEN and SYDVKM. The CDR3 covers 14 residues. The V end was cut by 3 bases, the J end by 1 base, with 9 bases between. CDR3 loop: CASSFSPENTEAFF. The DNA for the CDR3 is TGTGCCAGCAGTTTTAGCCCGGAGAACACTGAAGCTTTCTTT.

By share, this clonotype counts as medium-sized. The genes are TRBV28 and TRBJ2-7, with 9 bases identical to TRBD1. Looked up from germline, CDR1 is MDHEN and CDR2 is SYDVKM. The CDR3 runs to 14 residues. After removal of 7 bases from V and 5 bases from J, the junction contained 9 bases not matched to a gene. The DNA of the CDR3 is TGTGCCAGCACCCTCTACACAGGGGGCCACGAGCAGTACTTC. This translates into CASTLYTGGHEQYF. Together with reference TRBV28 and TRBJ2-7, the CDR3 gives the full variable domain: DVKVTQSSRYLVKRTGEKVFLECVQDMDHENMFWYRQDPGLGLRLIYFSYDVKMKEKGDIPEGYSVSREKKERFSLILESASTNQTSMYLCASTLYTGGHEQYFGPGTRLTVT.

This clonotype was picked up a small number of times. V gene TRBV6-5 combines with J gene TRBJ2-5; 7 bases match TRBD2. Germline V lookup: CDR1 MNHEY, CDR2 SVGAGI. This CDR3 has 14 amino acids. J was trimmed by 2 bases and V by 4 bases; bases with no gene match: 4. The CDR3 DNA reads TGTGCCAGCAGTTCCGCCGGGAGGCAAGAGACCCAGTACTTC. The encoded protein is CASSSAGRQETQYF.

This clonotype is medium-sized in the sample. This rearrangement joins TRBV2 to TRBJ2-1, with TRBD2 matching 7 bases. After removal of 7 bases from V and 8 bases from J, the junction contained 5 bases not matched to a gene. CDR3 size: 12 residues. Germline V gives CDR1 SNHLY, CDR2 FYNNEI. The CDR3 sequence: CASNRLAHEQFF. The CDR3 nucleotides read TGTGCCAGCAACCGACTAGCCCATGAGCAGTTCTTC.

This clonotype was detected a few times. The rearrangement links TRBV5-1 to TRBJ1-2; D is undetermined. Trimming pared 4 bases from V and 4 bases from J, leaving 8 bases between. The length of the CDR3 is 12 residues. The germline gives CDR1 SGHRS, CDR2 YFSETQ. CDR3 bases: TGCGCCAGCAGCGAACAAACCTATGGCTACACCTTC. This codes for CASSEQTYGYTF.

This clonotype is categorized as medium-sized (0.01 to 0.1%). The chain carries TRBV6-5 and TRBJ1-3, with a possible D match to TRBD1 (6 bases). The CDR3 totals 15 residues. V was pared by 5 bases and J by 0 bases, with 11 bases between. CDR1 is MNHEY, CDR2 SVGAGI, per germline. CDR3 region: CASSTDRFSGNTIYF. In nucleotides, the CDR3 is TGTGCCAGCAGTACCGACAGGTTCTCTGGAAACACCATATATTTT.

This clonotype was counted many times. The chain links TRBV28 to TRBJ1-2, with D hard to call. V was cut by 4 bases and J by 4 bases, with 16 bases left in between. Germline CDR1 MDHEN, CDR2 SYDVKM. This CDR3 contains 15 residues. In DNA, the CDR3 is TGTGCCAGCAGTTACCTAGCAATCGGTGGCTATGGCTACACCTTC. This sequence encodes CASSYLAIGGYGYTF.